Below, one T cell receptor (beta chain) is given with its context. The data stem from a study of monozygotic twins with inflammatory bowel disease. Each donor supplied about 2.7 ml of blood. Eight separate reactions per sample served to make cDNA. Reprocessing the 5' RACE reads, TCRdb reports a single entry for every CDR3 protein and omits DNA. Found here are around 99,000 distinct CDR3 sequences; the top ten clones hold 9.5% to 15%. The CDR3 spans 14 residues. In germline, CDR1 is SGHRS, CDR2 YFSETQ. The specimen sequenced was blood. This TCR derives from a human donor with ulcerative colitis or Crohn's disease, or a healthy co-twin of an affected twin (not recorded which). The chain links TRBV5-1 to TRBJ2-7. This CDR3 reads CASSLGMSSYEQYF.